This entry features one T cell receptor beta chain sequence. Its antigen is unknown. The germline gene is not matched at one end of the junction; a read error may be the cause. The germline V gene (reference sequence) specifies LNHDA as CDR1 and SQIVND as CDR2. The cysteine opens and the phenylalanine closes a CDR3 of 15 amino acids. Just the 45-base CDR3 DNA is kept, in frame starting at base 1. Reading the label with the study, this specimen's time point is: pretreatment peripheral blood. A total of roughly 31 patients with locally advanced or metastatic urothelial carcinoma, treated at Memorial Sloan Kettering on a trial protocol, made up the cohort. Peripheral blood mononuclear cells were collected pretreatment and during treatment, with between 1 and 8 total time points per patient. The Qiagen DNeasy Blood extraction kit was used to purify genomic DNA from total PBMCs and from tumor samples. PBMCs were collected pretreatment and during treatment and were isolated and stored as previously described.

The data belong to a study of PD-L1 blockade in urothelial cancer (dated by TCRdb to about 2017). Notes on the research overall: Therapy was started in about 2014 for all patients, and atezolizumab 1,200 mg was administered intravenously every 3 weeks. Blood samples gave median yields of approximately 130,000 T cells and around 88,000 unique TCRs, along with a median clonality of 0.080. Pretreatment blood TCR-seq was available for nearly 30 patients, at least one posttreatment blood collection was obtained for around 25 patients, and tumor TCR-seq was available for around 25 patients. Fewer than ten patients reached durable clinical benefit, while about 19 patients did not. Durable clinical benefit meant progression-free survival longer than 6 months, and TCR features were also tested against progression-free and overall survival. Somatic, immune and clinical correlates of response to PD-L1 blockade with atezolizumab in urothelial cancer were the focus of an exploratory multi-omic analysis. Pretreatment tumor samples, along with matched peripheral blood serially collected before and after atezolizumab treatment, were subjected to TCR sequencing. Blood samples were analyzed at 3 weeks after treatment start (second dose) and at 6 weeks after treatment start. About 85% of the roughly 29 patients were identified as males with urothelial cancer of bladder origin, and a prior smoking history was reported by 18 of 29 patients. Whole exome sequencing and RNA sequencing of pretreatment tumors were performed alongside TCR sequencing in the same patients. An ECOG performance status of 0 or 1 was recorded for the patients, and 0 to 3 prior chemotherapy regimens had been received by the patients.

What the authors observed across the whole study: At 3 weeks after the start of treatment, tumor-associated TCR clones in peripheral blood had expanded more in patients with durable benefit (n ≈ 22, p = 0.022). A pretreatment peripheral blood TCR clonality below the median was linked to improved progression-free and overall survival. Small sample size (n ≈ 29) and many exploratory analyses mean the results are intended to be hypothesis-generating.

Synthetic TCR analog templates were spiked into each PCR to estimate absolute template abundance from read counts. The immunoSEQ assay was used to amplify TCRbeta CDR3 regions from genomic DNA with bias-controlled V and J gene primers. Sequencing of rearranged TCRbeta segments was done at approximately 20X coverage. For the original study's pipeline: Clustering was used to correct sequencing errors, and CDR3s were annotated against IMGT to assign V, D and J genes. Downstream analyses used only productive TCRbeta rearrangements and left out out-of-frame or stop-codon sequences. Clonality was computed as one minus Shannon entropy normalized by the log of the number of unique productive sequences. Clones differing between time points or between blood and tumor were identified using Fisher's exact test with Benjamini-Hochberg correction, with an adjusted p below 0.01 applied as the threshold. Held by TCRdb, this immuneACCESS table contains in-frame sequences only and omits some clones. Under half of the omission traces to an unresolved V gene where checked; the cause of the rest is unknown. V, J and clone size were drawn from that table, and D and trimming were deduced from the DNA. The sample table records about 74,000 clones; roughly 90% of these occur just once. The top ten clonotypes cover 3.5% to 5.5% of the sample.

This chain is built from TRBV19 and TRBJ2-1; matching of 6 bases hints at TRBD1 as the D gene. The source is a man aged 65 to 79 with urothelial cancer. The sample here was PBMCs, taken around atezolizumab (anti-PD-L1) treatment. The encoded CDR3 is CASSIGDTPYNEQFF. The nucleotide sequence reads as follows: TGTGCCAGTAGCATAGGGGACACCCCCTACAATGAGCAGTTCTTC.